These 7 T cell receptor beta chains were sequenced from one sample in a study of blood T cells in healthy people across ages. A sample-barcoded 5' primer and a J-beta primer mix were used in a second PCR of roughly 7 to 11 cycles. TCRdb redid the calling of the 5' RACE reads with MiXCR, one entry per CDR3 protein. The sample has about 670,000 distinct CDR3 sequences; around 38% are singletons. The sample taken for sequencing was blood. These receptors were obtained from a man older than 75 in good health.

Only a few counts were recorded for this clonotype. This rearrangement joins TRBV14 to TRBJ1-2, with 9 bases matching TRBD1. Germline V gene sequence: CDR1 SGHDN, CDR2 FVKESK. The CDR3 is 14 residues long. With V trimmed by 1 base and J by 7 bases, 4 bases remained unmatched. The CDR3 sequence is CASSQVTGGFGYTF. The CDR3 DNA sequence: TGTGCCAGCAGCCAAGTAACAGGGGGCTTTGGCTACACCTTC.

This clonotype was picked up a small number of times. The V and J genes are TRBV6-2 or TRBV6-3 and TRBJ2-1; 7 nucleotides align to TRBD2. The assigned J gene may be wrong: the sequence end matches TRBJ2-7 better. Germline V lookup: CDR1 MNHEY, CDR2 SVGEGT. The CDR3 is made up of 14 amino acids. DNA of the CDR3: TGTGCCAGCAGCAACGGGGACTACTTCGATGAGCAGTACTTC. The encoded protein is CASSNGDYFDEQYF.

The CDR3 nucleotides are TGTGCCAGCAGCCAAGAGGTCGGCACAGGGGGCACAGATACGCAGTATTTT. Amino acid sequence: CASSQEVGTGGTDTQYF. This chain links TRBV3-1 with TRBJ2-3; 7 bases are a match to TRBD1. J lost 1 base, V lost 0 bases, and 7 bases had no gene match. The CDR3 is 17 residues long. The germline V gene encodes CDR1 LGHDT and CDR2 YNNKEL (reference sequence).

The chain is built from TRBV9 and TRBJ2-3; a possible D gene is TRBD2 (6 bases). V was cut by 3 bases and J by 2 bases, with 16 bases left in between. Germline assignment: CDR1 SGDLS and CDR2 YYNGEE. There are 16 residues in the CDR3. DNA for the CDR3: TGTGCCAGCAGCGCATTCCCGGGCGGGAACACAGATACGCAGTATTTT. It translates to CASSAFPGGNTDTQYF.

The rearrangement uses TRBV7-9 and TRBJ2-3; possible D gene TRBD1, 5 bases. V shed 5 bases and J shed 2 bases, with 14 bases lying between them. The CDR3 length is 15 residues. CDR1 and CDR2 from the germline V gene are SEHNR and FQNEAQ (reference sequence). CDR3: CASSMRQTVTDTQYF. Here the CDR3 DNA reads TGTGCCAGCAGCATGAGACAGACAGTCACAGATACGCAGTATTTT. Looking up the rest from reference TRBV7-9 and TRBJ2-3 gives the full variable domain: DTGVSQNPRHKITKRGQNVTFRCDPISEHNRLYWYRQTLGQGPEFLTYFQNEAQLEKSRLLSDRFSAERPKGSFSTLEIQRTEQGDSAMYLCASSMRQTVTDTQYFGPGTRLTVL.

The chain combines TRBV20-1 with TRBJ2-5; TRBD2 matches 7 bases. CDR1 DFQATT and CDR2 SNEGSKA come from the germline V gene (reference sequence). V was pared by 5 bases and J by 0 bases, with 9 bases of the junction left unmatched. The CDR3 is made up of 15 amino acids. In nucleotides, the CDR3 is TGCAGTGCTCCAGGGCCGGGGGGACACCAAGAGACCCAGTACTTC. Amino acids: CSAPGPGGHQETQYF.

The rearrangement uses TRBV20-1 and TRBJ1-2; unclear D gene. This CDR3 is built from 12 residues. The germline V gene encodes CDR1 DFQATT and CDR2 SNEGSKA (reference sequence). The V gene lost 5 bases and the J gene lost 7 bases, with 14 bases spanning the gap. Here the CDR3 reads CSAEPPGGGYTF. CDR3 nucleotides: TGCAGTGCTGAACCCCCCGGTGGTGGCTACACCTTC.